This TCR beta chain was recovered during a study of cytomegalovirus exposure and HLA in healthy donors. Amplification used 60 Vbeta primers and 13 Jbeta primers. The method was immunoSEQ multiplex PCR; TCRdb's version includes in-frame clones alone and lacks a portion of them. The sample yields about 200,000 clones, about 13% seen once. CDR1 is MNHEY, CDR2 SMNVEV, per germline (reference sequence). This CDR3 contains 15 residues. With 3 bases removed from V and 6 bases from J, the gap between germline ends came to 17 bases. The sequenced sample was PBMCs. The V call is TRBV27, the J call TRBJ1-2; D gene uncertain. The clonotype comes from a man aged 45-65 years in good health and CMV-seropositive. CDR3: CASSFRSGSRDGYTF. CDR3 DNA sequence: TGTGCCAGCAGTTTCCGTTCAGGTTCACGTGATGGCTACACCTTC.